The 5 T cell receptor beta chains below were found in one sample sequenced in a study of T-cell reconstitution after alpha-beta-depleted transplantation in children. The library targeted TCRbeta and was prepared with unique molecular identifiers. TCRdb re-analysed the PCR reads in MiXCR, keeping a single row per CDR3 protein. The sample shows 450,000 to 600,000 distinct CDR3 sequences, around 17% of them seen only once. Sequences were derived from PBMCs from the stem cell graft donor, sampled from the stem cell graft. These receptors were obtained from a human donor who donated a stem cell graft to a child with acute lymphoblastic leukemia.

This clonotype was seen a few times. CDR3 DNA sequence: TGCGCCAGCAGCCCGATGACAGGGGGCTATGGCTACACCTTC. Translated: CASSPMTGGYGYTF. This chain links TRBV5-1 with TRBJ1-2; 9 bases agree with TRBD1. From germline, CDR1 is SGHRS and CDR2 YFSETQ. The CDR3 contains 14 residues. Losses at the gene ends were 4 bases for V and 4 bases for J; bases not matched to a gene: 5. Based on the CDR3 plus reference TRBV5-1 and TRBJ1-2, the full variable domain is KAGVTQTPRYLIKTRGQQVTLSCSPISGHRSVSWYQQTPGQGLQFLFEYFSETQRNKGNFPGRFSGRQFSNSRSEMNVSTLELGDSALYLCASSPMTGGYGYTFGSGTRLTVV.

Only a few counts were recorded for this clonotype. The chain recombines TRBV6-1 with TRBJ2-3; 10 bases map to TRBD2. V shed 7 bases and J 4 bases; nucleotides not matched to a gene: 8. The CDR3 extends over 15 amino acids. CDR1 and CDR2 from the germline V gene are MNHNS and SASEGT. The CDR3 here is CASNLLAGAADTQYF. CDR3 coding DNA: TGTGCCAGCAACCTCCTAGCGGGAGCGGCAGATACGCAGTATTTT.

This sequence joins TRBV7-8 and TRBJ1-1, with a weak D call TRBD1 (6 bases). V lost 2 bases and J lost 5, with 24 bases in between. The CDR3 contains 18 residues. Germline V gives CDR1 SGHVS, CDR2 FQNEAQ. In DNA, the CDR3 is TGTGCCAGCAGCTTAATTCAAGGGGGGTTCTATAAAAGGACTGAAGCTTTCTTT. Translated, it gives CASSLIQGGFYKRTEAFF.

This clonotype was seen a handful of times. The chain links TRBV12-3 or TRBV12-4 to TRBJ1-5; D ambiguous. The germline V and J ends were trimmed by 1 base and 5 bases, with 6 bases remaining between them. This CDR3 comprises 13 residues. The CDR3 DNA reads TGTGCCAGCAGTTTAGTGGCCGATCAGCCCCAGCATTTT. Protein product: CASSLVADQPQHF.

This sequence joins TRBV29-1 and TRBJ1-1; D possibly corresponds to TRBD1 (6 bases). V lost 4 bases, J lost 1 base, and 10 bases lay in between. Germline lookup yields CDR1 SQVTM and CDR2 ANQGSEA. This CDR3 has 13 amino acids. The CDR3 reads CSVAPQGNTEAFF. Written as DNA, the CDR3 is TGCAGCGTTGCCCCACAGGGGAACACTGAAGCTTTCTTT.